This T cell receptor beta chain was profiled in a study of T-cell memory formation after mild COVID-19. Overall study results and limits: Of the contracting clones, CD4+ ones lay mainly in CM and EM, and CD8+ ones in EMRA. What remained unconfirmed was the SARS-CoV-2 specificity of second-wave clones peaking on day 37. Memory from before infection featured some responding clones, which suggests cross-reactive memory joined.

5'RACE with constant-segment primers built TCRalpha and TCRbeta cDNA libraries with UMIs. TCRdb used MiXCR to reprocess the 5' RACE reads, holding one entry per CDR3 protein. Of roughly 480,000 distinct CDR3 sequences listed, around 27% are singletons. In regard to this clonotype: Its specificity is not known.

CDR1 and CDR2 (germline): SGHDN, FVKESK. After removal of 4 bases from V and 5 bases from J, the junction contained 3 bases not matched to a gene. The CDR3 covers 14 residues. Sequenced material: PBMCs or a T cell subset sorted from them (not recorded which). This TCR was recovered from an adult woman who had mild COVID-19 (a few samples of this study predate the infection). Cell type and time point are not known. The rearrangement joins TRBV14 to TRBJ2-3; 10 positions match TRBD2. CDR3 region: CASSPRLAGDTQYF. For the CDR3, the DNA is TGTGCCAGCAGCCCCAGACTAGCGGGAGATACGCAGTATTTT.